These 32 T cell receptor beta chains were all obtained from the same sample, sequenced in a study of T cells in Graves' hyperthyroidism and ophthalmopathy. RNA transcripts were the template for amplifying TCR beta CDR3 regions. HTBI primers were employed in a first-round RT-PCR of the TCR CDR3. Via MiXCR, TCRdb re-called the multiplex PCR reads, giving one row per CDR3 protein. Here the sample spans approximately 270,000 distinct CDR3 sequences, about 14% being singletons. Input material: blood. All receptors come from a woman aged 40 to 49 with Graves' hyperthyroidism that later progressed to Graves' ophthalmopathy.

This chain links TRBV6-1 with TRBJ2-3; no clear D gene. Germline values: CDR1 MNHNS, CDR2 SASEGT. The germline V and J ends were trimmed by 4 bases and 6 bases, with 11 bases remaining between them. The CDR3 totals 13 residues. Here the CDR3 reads CASSAWGSDTQYF. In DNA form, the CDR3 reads TGTGCCAGCAGTGCATGGGGTTCGGATACGCAGTATTTT.

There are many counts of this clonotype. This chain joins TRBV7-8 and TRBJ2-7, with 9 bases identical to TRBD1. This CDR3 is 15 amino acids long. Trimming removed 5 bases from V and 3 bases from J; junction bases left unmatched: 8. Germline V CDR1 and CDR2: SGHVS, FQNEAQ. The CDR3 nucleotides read TGTGCCAGCAGCGACCGGGACAGGGCCCTCTACGAGCAGTACTTC. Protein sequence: CASSDRDRALYEQYF.

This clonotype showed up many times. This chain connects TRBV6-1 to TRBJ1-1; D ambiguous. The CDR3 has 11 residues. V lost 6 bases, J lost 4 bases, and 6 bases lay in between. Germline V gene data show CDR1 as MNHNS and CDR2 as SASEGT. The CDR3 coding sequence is TGTGCCAGCAGGGTAGGCACTGAAGCTTTCTTT. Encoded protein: CASRVGTEAFF.

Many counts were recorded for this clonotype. The CDR3 sequence: CAISESQGPFNEQFF. CDR3 nucleotides: TGTGCCATCAGTGAGAGTCAGGGTCCTTTCAATGAGCAGTTCTTC. The chain is built from TRBV10-3 and TRBJ2-1; the D gene is possibly TRBD1 (5 bases). Germline values: CDR1 ENHRY, CDR2 SYGVKD. V lost 2 bases and J lost 6, with 14 bases in between. The CDR3 consists of 15 residues.

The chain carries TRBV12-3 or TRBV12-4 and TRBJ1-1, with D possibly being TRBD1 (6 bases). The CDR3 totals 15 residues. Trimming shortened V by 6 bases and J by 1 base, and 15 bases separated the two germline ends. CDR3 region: CASSLDRRRNTEAFF. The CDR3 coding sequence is TGTGCCAGCAGCCTTGACAGGAGGAGGAACACTGAAGCTTTCTTT.

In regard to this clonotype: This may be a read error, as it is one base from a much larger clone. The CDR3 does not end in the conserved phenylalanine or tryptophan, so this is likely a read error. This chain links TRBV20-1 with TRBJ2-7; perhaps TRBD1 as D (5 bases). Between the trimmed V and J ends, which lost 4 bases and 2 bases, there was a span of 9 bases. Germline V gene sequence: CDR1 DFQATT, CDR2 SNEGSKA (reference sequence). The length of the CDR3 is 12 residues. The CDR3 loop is CSANRPPYEQYL. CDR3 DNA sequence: TGCAGTGCTAACAGGCCCCCCTACGAGCAGTACCTC.

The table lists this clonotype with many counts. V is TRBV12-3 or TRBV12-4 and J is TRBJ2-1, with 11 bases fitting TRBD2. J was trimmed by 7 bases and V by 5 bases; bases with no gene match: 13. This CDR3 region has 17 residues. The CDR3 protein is CASSHGQLAGAQNEQFF. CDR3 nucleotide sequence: TGTGCCAGCAGTCATGGTCAACTAGCGGGAGCCCAGAATGAGCAGTTCTTC.

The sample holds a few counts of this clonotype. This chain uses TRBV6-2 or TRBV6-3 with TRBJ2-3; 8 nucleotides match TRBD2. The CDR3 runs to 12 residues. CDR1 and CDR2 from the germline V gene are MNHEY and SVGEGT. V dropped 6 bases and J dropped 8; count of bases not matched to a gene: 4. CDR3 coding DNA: TGTGCCAGCAGACCAGCGGGAGTTACGCAGTATTTT. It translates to CASRPAGVTQYF.

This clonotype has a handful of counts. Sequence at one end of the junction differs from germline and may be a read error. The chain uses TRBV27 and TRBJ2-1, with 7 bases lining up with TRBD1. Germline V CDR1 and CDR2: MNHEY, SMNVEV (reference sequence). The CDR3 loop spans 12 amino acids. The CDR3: CASSTTGNGQFF. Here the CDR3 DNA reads TGTGCCAGCAGTACGACAGGGAATGGGCAGTTCTTC.

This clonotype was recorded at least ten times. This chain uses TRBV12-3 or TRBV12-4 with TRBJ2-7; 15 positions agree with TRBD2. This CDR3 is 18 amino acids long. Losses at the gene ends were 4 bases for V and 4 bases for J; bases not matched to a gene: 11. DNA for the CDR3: TGTGCCAGCAGTTCGAGACTCTGGACTAGCGGGGGGGTATACGAGCAGTACTTC. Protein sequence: CASSSRLWTSGGVYEQYF.

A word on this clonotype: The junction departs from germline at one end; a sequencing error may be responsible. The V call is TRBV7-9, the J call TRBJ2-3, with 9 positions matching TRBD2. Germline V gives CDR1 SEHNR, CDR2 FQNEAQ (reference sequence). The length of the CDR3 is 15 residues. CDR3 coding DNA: TGTGCCAGCCGACAAGCGGGGGGTTTCCCAGATACGAAGTATTTT. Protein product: CASRQAGGFPDTKYF. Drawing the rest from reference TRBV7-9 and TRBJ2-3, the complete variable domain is DTGVSQNPRHKITKRGQNVTFRCDPISEHNRLYWYRQTLGQGPEFLTYFQNEAQLEKSRLLSDRFSAERPKGSFSTLEIQRTEQGDSAMYLCASRQAGGFPDTKYFGPGTRLTVL.

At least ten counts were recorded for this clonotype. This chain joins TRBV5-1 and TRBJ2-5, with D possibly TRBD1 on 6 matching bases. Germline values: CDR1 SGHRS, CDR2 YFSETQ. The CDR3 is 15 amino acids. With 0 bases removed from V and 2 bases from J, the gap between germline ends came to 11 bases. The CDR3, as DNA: TGCGCCAGCAGCTTGGTGTATAGGGGGCAAGAGACCCAGTACTTC. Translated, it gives CASSLVYRGQETQYF.

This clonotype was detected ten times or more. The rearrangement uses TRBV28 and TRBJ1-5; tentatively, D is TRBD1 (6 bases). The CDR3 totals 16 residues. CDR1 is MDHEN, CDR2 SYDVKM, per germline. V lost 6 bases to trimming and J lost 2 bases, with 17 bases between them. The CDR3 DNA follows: TGTGCCAGCAGACCGACTACAGGGCTGGGCAATCAGCCCCAGCATTTT. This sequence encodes CASRPTTGLGNQPQHF.

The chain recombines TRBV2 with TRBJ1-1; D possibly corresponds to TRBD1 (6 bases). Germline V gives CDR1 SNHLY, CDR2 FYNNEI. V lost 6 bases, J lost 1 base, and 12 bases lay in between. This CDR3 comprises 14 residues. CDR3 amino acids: CASSEGRGNTEAFF. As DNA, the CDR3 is TGTGCCAGCAGCGAGGGCAGGGGGAACACTGAAGCTTTCTTT.

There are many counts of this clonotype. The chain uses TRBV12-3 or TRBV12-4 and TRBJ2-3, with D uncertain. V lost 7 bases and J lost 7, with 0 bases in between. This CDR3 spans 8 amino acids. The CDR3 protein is CASNTQYF. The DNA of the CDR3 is TGTGCCAGCAATACGCAGTATTTT.

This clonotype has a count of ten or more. The CDR3, as DNA: TGCAGCGTTTATCAGGGGACCTCCTACAATGAGCAGTTCTTC. As protein: CSVYQGTSYNEQFF. The chain employs TRBV29-1 and TRBJ2-1; the D gene is possibly TRBD1 (6 bases). Trimming removed 5 bases at V and 0 bases at J, with 11 bases between. This CDR3 comprises 14 residues. Germline CDR1 SQVTM, CDR2 ANQGSEA.

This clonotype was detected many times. The CDR3 spells CASSDSDQETQYF. CDR3 in DNA: TGTGCCAGCAGTGACTCGGACCAAGAGACCCAGTACTTC. V is TRBV6-4 and J is TRBJ2-5; D is unclear. Germline CDR1 and CDR2: MRHNA and SNTAGT. This CDR3 comprises 13 residues. V lost 0 bases and J lost 0, with 2 bases in between.

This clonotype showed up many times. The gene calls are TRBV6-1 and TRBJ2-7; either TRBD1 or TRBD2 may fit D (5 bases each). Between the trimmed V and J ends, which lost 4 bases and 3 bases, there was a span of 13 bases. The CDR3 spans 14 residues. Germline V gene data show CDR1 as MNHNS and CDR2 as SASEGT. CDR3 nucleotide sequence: TGTGCCAGCAGTGGGGACGGGATCGACTACGAGCAGTACTTC. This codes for CASSGDGIDYEQYF.

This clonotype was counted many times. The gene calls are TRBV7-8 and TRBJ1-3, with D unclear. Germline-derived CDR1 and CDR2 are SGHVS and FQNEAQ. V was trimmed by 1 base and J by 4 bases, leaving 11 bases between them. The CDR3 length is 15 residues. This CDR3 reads CASSLVTGTGNTIYF. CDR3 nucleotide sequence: TGTGCCAGCAGCTTAGTTACGGGAACCGGAAACACCATATATTTT.

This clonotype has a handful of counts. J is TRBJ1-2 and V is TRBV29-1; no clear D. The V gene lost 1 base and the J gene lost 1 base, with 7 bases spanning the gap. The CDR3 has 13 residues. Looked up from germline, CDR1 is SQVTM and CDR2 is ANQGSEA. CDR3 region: CSVEGQSNYGYTF. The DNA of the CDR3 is TGCAGCGTTGAAGGGCAGAGTAACTATGGCTACACCTTC.

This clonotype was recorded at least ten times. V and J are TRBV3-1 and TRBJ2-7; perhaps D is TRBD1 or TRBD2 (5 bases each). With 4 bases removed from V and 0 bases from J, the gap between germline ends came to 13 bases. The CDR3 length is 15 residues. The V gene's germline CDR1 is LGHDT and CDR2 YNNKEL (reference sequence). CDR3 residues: CASSLRGGLSYEQYF. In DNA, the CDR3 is TGTGCCAGCAGCCTTCGGGGCGGACTCTCCTACGAGCAGTACTTC.

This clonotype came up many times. The CDR3 DNA reads TGTGCCAGCTCAGGGACGGTTAATTCACCCCTCCACTTT. Protein product: CASSGTVNSPLHF. V is TRBV18 and J is TRBJ1-6, with D possibly being TRBD1 (5 bases). Germline V gives CDR1 KGHSH, CDR2 LQKENI. The CDR3 length is 13 residues. Deletions cut 5 bases from V and 6 bases from J, with 8 bases between.

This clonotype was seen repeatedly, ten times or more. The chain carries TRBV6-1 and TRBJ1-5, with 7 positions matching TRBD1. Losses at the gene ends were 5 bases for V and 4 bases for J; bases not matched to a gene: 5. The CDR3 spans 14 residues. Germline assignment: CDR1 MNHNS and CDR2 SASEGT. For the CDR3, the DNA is TGTGCCAGCAGTCAAAACAGGGGTAATCAGCCCCAGCATTTT. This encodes CASSQNRGNQPQHF.

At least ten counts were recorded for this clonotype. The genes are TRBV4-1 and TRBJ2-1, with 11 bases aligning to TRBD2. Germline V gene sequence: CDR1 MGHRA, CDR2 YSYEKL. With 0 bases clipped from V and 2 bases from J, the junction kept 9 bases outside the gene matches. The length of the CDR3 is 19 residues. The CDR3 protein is CASSQDWASGRTTYNEQFF. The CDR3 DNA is TGCGCCAGCAGCCAAGACTGGGCTAGCGGGAGGACTACCTACAATGAGCAGTTCTTC.

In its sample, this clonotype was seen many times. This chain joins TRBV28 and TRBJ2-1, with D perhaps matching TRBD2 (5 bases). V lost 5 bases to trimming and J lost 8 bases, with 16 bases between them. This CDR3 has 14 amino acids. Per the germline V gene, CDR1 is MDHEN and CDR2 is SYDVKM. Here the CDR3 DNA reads TGTGCCAGCAGTCCCTATCGGGGATTTTATGAGCAGTTCTTC. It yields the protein CASSPYRGFYEQFF.

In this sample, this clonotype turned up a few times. The CDR3: CASSSTSGRRTGELFF. The CDR3 DNA reads as TGTGCCAGCAGTTCTACTAGCGGGAGACGCACCGGGGAGCTGTTTTTT. The chain has TRBV27 and TRBJ2-2, with 11 bases lining up with TRBD2. CDR3 length equals 16 residues. With V trimmed by 4 bases and J by 4 bases, 5 bases remained unmatched. The V gene's germline CDR1 is MNHEY and CDR2 SMNVEV (reference sequence).

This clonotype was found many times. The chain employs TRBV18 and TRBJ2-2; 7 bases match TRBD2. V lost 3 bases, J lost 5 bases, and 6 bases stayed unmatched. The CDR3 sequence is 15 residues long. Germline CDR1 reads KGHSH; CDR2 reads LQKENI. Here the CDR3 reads CASSPTSPGTGELFF. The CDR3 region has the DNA TGTGCCAGCTCACCGACTAGCCCGGGTACCGGGGAGCTGTTTTTT.

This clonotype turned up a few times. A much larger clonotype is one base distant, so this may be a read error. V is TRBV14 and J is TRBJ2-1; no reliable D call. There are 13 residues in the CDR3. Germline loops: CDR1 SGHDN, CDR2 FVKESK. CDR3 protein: CASSQAQVGEQLF. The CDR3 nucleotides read TGTGCCAGCAGCCAAGCCCAAGTTGGTGAGCAGCTCTTC.

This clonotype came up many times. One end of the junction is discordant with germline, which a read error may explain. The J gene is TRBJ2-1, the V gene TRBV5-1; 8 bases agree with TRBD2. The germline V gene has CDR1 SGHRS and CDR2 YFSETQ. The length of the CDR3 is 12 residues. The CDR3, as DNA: TGTGCCAGCAGTTTAGCGGGGAATGAGCAGTTCTTC. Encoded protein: CASSLAGNEQFF. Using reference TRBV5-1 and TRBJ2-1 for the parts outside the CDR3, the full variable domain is KAGVTQTPRYLIKTRGQQVTLSCSPISGHRSVSWYQQTPGQGLQFLFEYFSETQRNKGNFPGRFSGRQFSNSRSEMNVSTLELGDSALYLCASSLAGNEQFFGPGTRLTVL.

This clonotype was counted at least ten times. The CDR3 reads CSVRDWVTTQYF. The CDR3 DNA is TGCAGCGTTCGGGACTGGGTCACGACCCAGTACTTC. The V gene is TRBV29-1, the J gene TRBJ2-5; possible D gene TRBD2, 6 bases. Trimming stripped 5 bases from V and 7 bases from J, with 14 bases between. Germline CDR1 SQVTM, CDR2 ANQGSEA. The CDR3 is 12 amino acids.

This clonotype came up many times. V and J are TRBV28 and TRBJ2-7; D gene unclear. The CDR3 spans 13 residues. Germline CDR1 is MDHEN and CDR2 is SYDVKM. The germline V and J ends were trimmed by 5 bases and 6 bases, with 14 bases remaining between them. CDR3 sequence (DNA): TGTGCCAGCAGTATCCCGGAAGTACGCGAGCAGTACTTC. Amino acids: CASSIPEVREQYF.

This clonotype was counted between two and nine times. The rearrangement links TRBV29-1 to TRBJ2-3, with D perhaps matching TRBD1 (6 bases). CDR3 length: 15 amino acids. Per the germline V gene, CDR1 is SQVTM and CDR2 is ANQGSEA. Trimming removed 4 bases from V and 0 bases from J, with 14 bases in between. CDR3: CSVAVGGRSTDTQYF. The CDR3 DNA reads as TGCAGCGTTGCTGTTGGGGGCCGTAGCACAGATACGCAGTATTTT.